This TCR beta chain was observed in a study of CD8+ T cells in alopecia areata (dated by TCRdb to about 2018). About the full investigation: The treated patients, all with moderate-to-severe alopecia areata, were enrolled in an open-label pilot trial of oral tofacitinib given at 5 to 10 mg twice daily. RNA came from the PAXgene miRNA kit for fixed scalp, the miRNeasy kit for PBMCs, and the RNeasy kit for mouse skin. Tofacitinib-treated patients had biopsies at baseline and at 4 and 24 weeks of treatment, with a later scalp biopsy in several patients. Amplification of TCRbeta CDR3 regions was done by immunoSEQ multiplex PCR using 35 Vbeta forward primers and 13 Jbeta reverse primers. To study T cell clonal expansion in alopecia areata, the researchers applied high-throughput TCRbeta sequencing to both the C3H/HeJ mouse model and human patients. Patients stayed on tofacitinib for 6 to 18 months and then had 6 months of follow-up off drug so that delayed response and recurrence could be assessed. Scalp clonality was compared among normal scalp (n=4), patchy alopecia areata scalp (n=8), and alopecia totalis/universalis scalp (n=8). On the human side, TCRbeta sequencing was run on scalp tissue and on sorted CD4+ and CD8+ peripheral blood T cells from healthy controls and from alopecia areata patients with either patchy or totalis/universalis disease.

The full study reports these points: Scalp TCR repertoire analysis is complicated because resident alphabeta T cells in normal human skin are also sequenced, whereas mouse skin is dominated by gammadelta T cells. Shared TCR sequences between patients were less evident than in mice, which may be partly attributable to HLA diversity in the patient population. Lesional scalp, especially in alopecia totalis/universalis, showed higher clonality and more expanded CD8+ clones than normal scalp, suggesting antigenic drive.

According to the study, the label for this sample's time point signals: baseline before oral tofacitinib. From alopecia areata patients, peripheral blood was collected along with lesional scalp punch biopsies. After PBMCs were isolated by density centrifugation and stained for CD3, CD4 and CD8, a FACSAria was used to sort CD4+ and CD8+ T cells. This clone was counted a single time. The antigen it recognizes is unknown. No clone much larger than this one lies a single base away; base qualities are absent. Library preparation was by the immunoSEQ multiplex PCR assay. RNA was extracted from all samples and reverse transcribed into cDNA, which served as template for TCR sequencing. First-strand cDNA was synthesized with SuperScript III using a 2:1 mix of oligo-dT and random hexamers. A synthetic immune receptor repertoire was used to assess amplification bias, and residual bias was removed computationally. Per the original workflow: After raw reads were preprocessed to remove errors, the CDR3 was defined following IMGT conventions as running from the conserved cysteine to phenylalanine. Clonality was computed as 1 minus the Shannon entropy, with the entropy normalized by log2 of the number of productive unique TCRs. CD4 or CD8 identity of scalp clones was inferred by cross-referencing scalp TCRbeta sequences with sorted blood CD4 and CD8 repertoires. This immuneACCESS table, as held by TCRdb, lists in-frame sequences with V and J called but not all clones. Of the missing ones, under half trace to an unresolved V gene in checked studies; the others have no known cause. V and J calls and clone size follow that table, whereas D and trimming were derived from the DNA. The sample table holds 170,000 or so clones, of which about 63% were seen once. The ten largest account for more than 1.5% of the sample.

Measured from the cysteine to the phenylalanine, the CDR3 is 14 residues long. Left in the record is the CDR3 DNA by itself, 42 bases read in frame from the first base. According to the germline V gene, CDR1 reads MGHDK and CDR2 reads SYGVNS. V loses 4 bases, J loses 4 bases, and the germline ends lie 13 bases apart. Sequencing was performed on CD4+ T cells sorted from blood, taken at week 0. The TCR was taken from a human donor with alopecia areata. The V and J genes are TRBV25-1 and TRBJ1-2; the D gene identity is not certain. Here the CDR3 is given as CASSASWEGYGYTF. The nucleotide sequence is TGTGCCAGCAGTGCGTCTTGGGAAGGCTATGGCTACACCTTC.